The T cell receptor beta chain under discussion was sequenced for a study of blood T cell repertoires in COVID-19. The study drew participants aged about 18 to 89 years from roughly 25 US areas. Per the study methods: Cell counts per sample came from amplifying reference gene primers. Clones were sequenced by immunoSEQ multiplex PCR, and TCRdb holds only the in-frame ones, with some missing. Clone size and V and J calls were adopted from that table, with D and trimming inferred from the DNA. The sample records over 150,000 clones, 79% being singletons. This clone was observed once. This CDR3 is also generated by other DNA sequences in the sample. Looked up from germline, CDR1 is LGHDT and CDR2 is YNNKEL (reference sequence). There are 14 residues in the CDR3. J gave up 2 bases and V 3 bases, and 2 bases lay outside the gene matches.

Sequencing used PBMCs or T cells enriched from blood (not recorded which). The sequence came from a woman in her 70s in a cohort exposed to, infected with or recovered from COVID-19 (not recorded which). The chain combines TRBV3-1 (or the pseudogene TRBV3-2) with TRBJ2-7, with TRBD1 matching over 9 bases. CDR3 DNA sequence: TGTGCCAGCAGCCAGGGACAGGGCCCCTACGAGCAGTACTTC. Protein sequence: CASSQGQGPYEQYF.